The entry that follows covers one T cell receptor (beta chain) sequence. This receptor's antigen is unknown. No clone much larger than this one lies a single base away; base qualities are absent. This record belongs to a study of OX40 agonist ivuxolimab in advanced cancers. In the study overall: Ivuxolimab was a fully human IgG2 agonistic monoclonal antibody targeting the costimulatory receptor OX40 (CD134). Intravenous ivuxolimab was administered to patients every 2 weeks at six dose levels: 0.01, 0.1, 0.3, 1.5, 3 and 10 mg/kg. Among the roughly 50 dose-escalation patients, some 20 had hepatocellular carcinoma, approximately 15 melanoma, 9 renal cell carcinoma and 9 head and neck cancer. In the dose-escalation cohort, approximately 80% of patients were male, and the mean age was approximately 60 years with a range of roughly 20 to 85. Prior anti-PD-1, anti-PD-L1 or anti-CTLA-4 therapy was permitted, and 40% of dose-escalation patients had received checkpoint inhibitors. Partial responses occurred in three dose-escalation patients: two with cutaneous melanoma and one with hepatocellular carcinoma. The purpose of peripheral TCRbeta sequencing was to test whether ivuxolimab changed TCR sequence diversity and led to clonal T-cell expansion. The paper describes the monotherapy dose-escalation part (N of about 52 patients) of the phase I trial of ivuxolimab. General study outcomes and caveats: After ivuxolimab, more expanded clones were found on average in CD8+ T cells than in CD4+ T cells. In partial responders in the 0.1-3.0 mg/kg groups, normalized peripheral clonal expansion was found to be among the lowest, especially among CD8+ T cells. Which antigens the clonally expanded peripheral T cells were specific for was not determined. At doses of 0.1 to 3.0 mg/kg, clonal expansion of both CD4+ and CD8+ T cells in blood was seen between baseline and week 6. Low levels of normalized T-cell clonal expansion were also seen in some nonresponding patients.

Patients with autoimmune disease history or receiving systemic immunosuppression were excluded from the trial. Peripheral blood for TCR sequencing was drawn from every dose cohort at baseline, at cycle 4 day 1 and at cycle 7 day 1. Samples came from an open-label, multicenter, first-in-human phase I dose-escalation trial of ivuxolimab. Adults with locally advanced or metastatic head and neck squamous cell, hepatocellular, melanoma or renal cell carcinoma were enrolled in the trial. Before TCR sequencing, CD4+ and CD8+ T cells were separately sorted from peripheral blood. Sequences SGHRS (CDR1) and YFSETQ (CDR2) are obtained from the germline V gene. The germline ends are 14 bases apart after V is trimmed by 0 bases and J by 5 bases. The CDR3 contains 16 residues, cysteine and phenylalanine counted. The kept DNA is CDR3 alone, 48 bases in frame from the first base. To sequence the TCRbeta CDR3 region, genomic DNA was isolated from the sorted cells. The immunoSEQ Assay was used for sequencing of TCRbeta CDR3 regions. TCRdb re-hosts the immuneACCESS table, in-frame sequences only. Its copies lack some clones; in the studies checked, an unresolved V gene accounts for under half of them, and the cause for the rest is not known. Here the sample has 20,000 to 25,000 clones; around three quarters occur a single time. 8% to 10% of the sample belongs to the ten largest clones.

The TCR originated in an adult with an advanced solid tumor such as melanoma, head and neck, liver or kidney cancer. The rearranged segments are TRBV5-1 and TRBJ2-2, with the D gene not clear enough to name. Source: CD4+ or CD8+ T cells sorted from blood, taken in a trial of the OX40 agonist ivuxolimab. CDR3 protein: CASSLGTDQKTGELFF. In nucleotide form, the sequence is TGCGCCAGCAGCTTGGGCACAGACCAAAAGACCGGGGAGCTGTTTTTT.